The next 13 T cell receptor beta chains were all read from a single sample in a study of shared clonotypes between healthy human individuals. Here immunoSEQ multiplex PCR was the method, and the copy in TCRdb shows in-frame clones only, minus some. The profile shows approximately 500,000 clones, around 80% of them singletons. Sequenced material: PBMCs. Receptor source: a woman between 40 and 55 years old in good health. Some clones in this sample may be carry-over from other donors' samples.

V is TRBV5-4 and J is TRBJ2-4, with TRBD2 matching over 7 bases. The germline V gene has CDR1 SGHNT and CDR2 YYREEE (reference sequence). This CDR3 is 14 amino acids long. V was clipped by 4 bases and J by 8 bases; unmatched bases: 9. The CDR3 region is CASSRSGAGYIQYF. As DNA, the CDR3 is TGTGCCAGCAGCCGATCGGGAGCGGGGTACATTCAGTACTTC.

As DNA, the CDR3 is TGTGCCATCAGTGCTCTTGGGGGCGGTTCGACCGGGGAGCTGTTTTTT. Translated, it gives CAISALGGGSTGELFF. V gene TRBV10-3 combines with J gene TRBJ2-2, with TRBD1 as a possible D gene (6 bases). Looked up from germline, CDR1 is ENHRY and CDR2 is SYGVKD. The CDR3 extends over 16 amino acids. Trimming left V 4 bases short and J 5 bases short, with 17 bases between.

The chain combines TRBV6-5 with TRBJ1-3; D remains unclear. Deletions cut 2 bases from V and 1 base from J, with 9 bases between. The CDR3 totals 15 residues. Germline V CDR1 and CDR2: MNHEY, SVGAGI. CDR3 sequence: CASSYAAMSGNTIYF. CDR3 DNA sequence: TGTGCCAGCAGTTACGCAGCCATGTCTGGAAACACCATATATTTT.

The chain recombines TRBV2 with TRBJ2-7; 8 nucleotides line up with TRBD1. The trim removed 3 bases at V and 4 bases at J, leaving 5 bases unmatched. CDR1 is SNHLY and CDR2 is FYNNEI in the germline V gene. This CDR3 contains 14 residues. In nucleotides, the CDR3 is TGTGCCAGCAGTGAGCAGGGGGCGCGGTACGAGCAGTACTTC. Its translation is CASSEQGARYEQYF.

Details on this clone: This same CDR3 is encoded by further DNA sequences in the sample. This chain uses TRBV7-8 with TRBJ1-5; D remains ambiguous. This CDR3 region has 12 residues. Germline CDR1 and CDR2: SGHVS and FQNEAQ. Trimming stripped 3 bases from V and 6 bases from J, with 6 bases between. In DNA form, the CDR3 reads TGTGCCAGCAGCTTGGTTGGTCAGCCCCAGCATTTT. The encoded protein is CASSLVGQPQHF.

The rearrangement joins TRBV5-4 to TRBJ2-2, with D hard to call. The CDR3 is 15 amino acids. V was trimmed by 4 bases and J by 1 base, leaving 11 bases between them. Germline lookup yields CDR1 SGHNT and CDR2 YYREEE (reference sequence). The CDR3, as DNA: TGTGCCAGCAGCAAGCCATCAGGGAACACCGGGGAGCTGTTTTTT. Translation: CASSKPSGNTGELFF.

The gene calls are TRBV6-1 and TRBJ2-7, with 7 bases matching TRBD1. The CDR3 length is 14 residues. Unmatched junction bases numbered 7, after V lost 5 bases and J lost 3 bases. Germline V CDR1 and CDR2: MNHNS, SASEGT. In nucleotides, the CDR3 is TGTGCCAGCAGTCCTCGGGACAGTATCTACGAGCAGTACTTC. Translated, it gives CASSPRDSIYEQYF.

The chain has TRBV29-1 and TRBJ1-3; tentative D call: TRBD1 (6 bases). Germline CDR1 reads SQVTM; CDR2 reads ANQGSEA. V was pared by 5 bases and J by 4 bases, with 15 bases between. The length of the CDR3 is 14 residues. This CDR3 reads CSVTEGGRGNTIYF. The DNA of the CDR3 is TGCAGCGTTACGGAAGGGGGAAGGGGAAACACCATATATTTT.

The J gene is TRBJ1-1, the V gene TRBV6-6; D gene ambiguous. Trimming shortened V by 0 bases and J by 1 base, and 9 bases separated the two germline ends. The CDR3 sequence is 15 residues long. Germline V gene data show CDR1 as MNHNY and CDR2 as SVGAGI (reference sequence). The CDR3 DNA sequence: TGTGCCAGCAGTTACTCGGAGACACCGAACACTGAAGCTTTCTTT. This translates into CASSYSETPNTEAFF.

This chain connects TRBV5-1 to TRBJ1-1; 10 bases fit TRBD1. The CDR3 spans 15 residues. V lost 0 bases to trimming and J lost 2 bases; unmatched junction nucleotides: 1. Looked up from germline, CDR1 is SGHRS and CDR2 is YFSETQ. The chain's CDR3 is CASSLETGGNTEAFF. In DNA form, the CDR3 reads TGCGCCAGCAGCTTGGAGACAGGGGGCAACACTGAAGCTTTCTTT.

This clone was counted at least ten times. This sample also contains other DNA sequences that code for the same CDR3. J is TRBJ2-3 and V is TRBV5-6, with 10 bases matching TRBD2. The CDR3 contains 17 residues. Germline trimming cut 3 bases from V and 0 bases from J; bases unmatched to any gene: 7. Per the germline V gene, CDR1 is SGHDT and CDR2 is YYEEEE. CDR3 protein: CASSWTSGHASTDTQYF. In nucleotides, the CDR3 is TGTGCCAGCAGCTGGACTAGCGGACATGCTAGCACAGATACGCAGTATTTT.

In the case of this clone: A much larger clone differs by one base, so this may be a read error. The sample contains more than one DNA sequence encoding this CDR3. This chain connects TRBV10-3 to TRBJ2-2; no reliable D call. The germline CDR1 and CDR2 sequences are ENHRY and SYGVKD. This CDR3 is built from 13 residues. Trimming stripped 3 bases from V and 8 bases from J, with 10 bases between. DNA for the CDR3: TGTGCCATCAGTGATAGGGCCACAGGGGAGCTGTTTTTT. The encoded protein is CAISDRATGELFF.

This chain links TRBV10-3 with TRBJ1-1; D unresolved. The length of the CDR3 is 13 residues. Germline loops: CDR1 ENHRY, CDR2 SYGVKD. Trimming removed 0 bases from V and 7 bases from J, with 9 bases in between. CDR3 coding DNA: TGTGCCATCAGTGAGTCTGCGGGCAATGAAGCTTTCTTT. Amino acids: CAISESAGNEAFF.